The subject of this entry is one T cell receptor beta chain. These data are taken from a study of blood T cell repertoires in COVID-19. Per the authors' pipeline: Scientists estimated how many nucleated cells there were by amplifying reference gene primers. Profiling relied on immunoSEQ multiplex PCR, and the TCRdb table lists in-frame clones only, not all of them. That table gives V, J and clone size, and the DNA gave D and trimming. The sample records roughly 72,000 clones, about 88% being singletons. The CDR3 spans 16 residues. CDR1 and CDR2 from the germline V gene are SGHAT and FQNNGV. Germline trimming cut 5 bases from V and 2 bases from J; bases unmatched to any gene: 4.

The sequence derives from a human donor in a cohort sampled during active COVID-19. The chain couples TRBV11-2 to TRBJ2-7; 15 positions agree with TRBD2. The material sequenced was peripheral blood. CDR3 sequence: CASSPGTSGRTYEQYF. DNA of the CDR3: TGTGCCAGCAGCCCAGGGACTAGCGGGAGGACCTACGAGCAGTACTTC.